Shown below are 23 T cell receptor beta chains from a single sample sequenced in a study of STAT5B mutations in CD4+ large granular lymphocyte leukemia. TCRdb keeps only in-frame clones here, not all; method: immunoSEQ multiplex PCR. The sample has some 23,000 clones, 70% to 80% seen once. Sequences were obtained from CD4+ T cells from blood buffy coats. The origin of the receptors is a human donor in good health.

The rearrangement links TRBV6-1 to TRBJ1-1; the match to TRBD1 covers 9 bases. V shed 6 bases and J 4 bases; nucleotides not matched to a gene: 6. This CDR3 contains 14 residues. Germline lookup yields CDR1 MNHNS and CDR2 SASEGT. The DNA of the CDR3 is TGTGCCAGCAGAAACAGGGGGCAGGGCACTGAAGCTTTCTTT. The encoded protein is CASRNRGQGTEAFF.

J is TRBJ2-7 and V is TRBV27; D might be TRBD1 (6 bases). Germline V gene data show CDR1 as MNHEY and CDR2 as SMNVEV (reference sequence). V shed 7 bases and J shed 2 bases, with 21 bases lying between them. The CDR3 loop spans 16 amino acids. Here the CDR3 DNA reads TGTGCCAGCACGCCGACGCCAGGGGTCGGGACCTACGAGCAGTACTTC. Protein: CASTPTPGVGTYEQYF.

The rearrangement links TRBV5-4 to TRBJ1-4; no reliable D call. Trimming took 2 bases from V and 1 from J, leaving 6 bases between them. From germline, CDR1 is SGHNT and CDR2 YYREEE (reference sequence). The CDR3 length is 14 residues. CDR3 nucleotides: TGTGCCAGCAGCTTAGGTGGAACTAATGAAAAACTGTTTTTT. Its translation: CASSLGGTNEKLFF.

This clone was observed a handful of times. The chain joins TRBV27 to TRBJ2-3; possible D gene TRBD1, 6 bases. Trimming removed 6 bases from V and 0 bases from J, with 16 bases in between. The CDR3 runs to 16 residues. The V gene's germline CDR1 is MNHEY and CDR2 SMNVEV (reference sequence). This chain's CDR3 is CASSLTGVTSTDTQYF. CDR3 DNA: TGTGCCAGCAGCTTGACAGGAGTTACTAGCACAGATACGCAGTATTTT.

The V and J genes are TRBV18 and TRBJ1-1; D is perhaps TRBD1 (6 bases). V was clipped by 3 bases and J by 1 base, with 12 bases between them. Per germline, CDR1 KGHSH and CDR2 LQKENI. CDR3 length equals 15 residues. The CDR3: CASSPGDIRNTEAFF. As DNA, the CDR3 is TGTGCCAGCTCACCTGGGGACATAAGGAACACTGAAGCTTTCTTT.

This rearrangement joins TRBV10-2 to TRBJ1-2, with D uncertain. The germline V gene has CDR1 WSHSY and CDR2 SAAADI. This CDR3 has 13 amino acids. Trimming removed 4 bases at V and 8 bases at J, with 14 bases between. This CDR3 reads CASSGKRVGGYTF. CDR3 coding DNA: TGCGCCAGCAGTGGGAAGAGGGTGGGAGGCTACACCTTC.

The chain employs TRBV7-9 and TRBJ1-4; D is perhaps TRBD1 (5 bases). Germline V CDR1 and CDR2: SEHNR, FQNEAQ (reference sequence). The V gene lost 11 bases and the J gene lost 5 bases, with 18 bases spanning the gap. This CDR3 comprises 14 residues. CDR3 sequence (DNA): TGTGCCGCCGAAATGCAGGGAACGAATGAAAAACTGTTTTTT. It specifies CAAEMQGTNEKLFF.

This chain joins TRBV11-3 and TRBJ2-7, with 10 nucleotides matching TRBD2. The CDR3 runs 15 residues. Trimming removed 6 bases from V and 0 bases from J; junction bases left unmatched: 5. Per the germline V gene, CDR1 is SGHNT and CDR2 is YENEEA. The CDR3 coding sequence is TGTGCCAGCAGTTCTAGCGGGGGTGGCTCCTACGAGCAGTACTTC. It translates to CASSSSGGGSYEQYF.

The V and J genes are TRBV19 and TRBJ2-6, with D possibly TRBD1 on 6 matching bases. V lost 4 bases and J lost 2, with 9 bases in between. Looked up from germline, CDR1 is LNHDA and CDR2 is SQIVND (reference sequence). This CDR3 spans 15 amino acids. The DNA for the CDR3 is TGTGCCAGTAGTAAGGGGGTAGCTGGGGCCAACGTCCTGACTTTC. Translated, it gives CASSKGVAGANVLTF.

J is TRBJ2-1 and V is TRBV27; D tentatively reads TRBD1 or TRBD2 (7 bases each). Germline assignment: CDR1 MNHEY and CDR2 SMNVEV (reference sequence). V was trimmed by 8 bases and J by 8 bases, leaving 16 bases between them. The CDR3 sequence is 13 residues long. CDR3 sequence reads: CASGRDSVDEQFF. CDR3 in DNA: TGTGCCAGCGGGAGGGACAGTGTGGATGAGCAGTTCTTC.

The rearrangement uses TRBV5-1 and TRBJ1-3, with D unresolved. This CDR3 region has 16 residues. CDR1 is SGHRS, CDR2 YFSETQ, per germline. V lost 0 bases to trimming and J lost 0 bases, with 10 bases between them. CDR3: CASSLGNSLSGNTIYF. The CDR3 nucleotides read TGCGCCAGCAGCTTGGGAAACTCCCTCTCTGGAAACACCATATATTTT.

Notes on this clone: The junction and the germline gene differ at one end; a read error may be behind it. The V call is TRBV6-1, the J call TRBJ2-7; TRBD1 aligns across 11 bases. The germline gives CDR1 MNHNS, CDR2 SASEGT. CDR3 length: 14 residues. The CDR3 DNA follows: TGTGCCAGCAGAGGACAGGGGGCGGTTTCCGAGCAGTGCTTC. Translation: CASRGQGAVSEQCF.

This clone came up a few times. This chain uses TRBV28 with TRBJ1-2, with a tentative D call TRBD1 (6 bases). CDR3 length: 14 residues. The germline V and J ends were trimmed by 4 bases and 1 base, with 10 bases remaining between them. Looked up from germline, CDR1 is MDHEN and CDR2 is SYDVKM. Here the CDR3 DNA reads TGTGCCAGCAGTTCAGGGGTTCTTAACTATGGCTACACCTTC. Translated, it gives CASSSGVLNYGYTF.

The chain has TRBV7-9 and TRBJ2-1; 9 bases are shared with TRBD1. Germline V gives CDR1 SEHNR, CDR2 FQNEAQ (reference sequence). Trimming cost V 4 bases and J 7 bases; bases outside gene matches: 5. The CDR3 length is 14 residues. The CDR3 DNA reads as TGTGCCAGCAGCTCCCTACAGGGGGCGAATGAGCAGTTCTTC. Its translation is CASSSLQGANEQFF.

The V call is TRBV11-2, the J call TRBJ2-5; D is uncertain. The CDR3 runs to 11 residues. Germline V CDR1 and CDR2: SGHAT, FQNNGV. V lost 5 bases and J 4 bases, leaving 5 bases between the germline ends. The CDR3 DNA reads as TGTGCCAGCAGCACCCGAGAGACCCAGTACTTC. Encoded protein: CASSTRETQYF.

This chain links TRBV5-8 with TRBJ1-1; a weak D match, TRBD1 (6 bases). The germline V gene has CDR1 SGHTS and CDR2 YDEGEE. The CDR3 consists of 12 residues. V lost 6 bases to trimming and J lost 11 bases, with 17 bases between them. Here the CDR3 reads CASNLQQGYAFF. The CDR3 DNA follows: TGTGCCAGCAACCTACAACAGGGTTATGCTTTCTTT.

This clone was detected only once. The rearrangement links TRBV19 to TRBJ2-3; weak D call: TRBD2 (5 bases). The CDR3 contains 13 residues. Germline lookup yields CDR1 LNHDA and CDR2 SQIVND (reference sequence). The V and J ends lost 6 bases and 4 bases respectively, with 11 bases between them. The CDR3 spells CASSREVSDTQYF. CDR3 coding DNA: TGTGCCAGTAGCCGGGAAGTGTCAGATACGCAGTATTTT.

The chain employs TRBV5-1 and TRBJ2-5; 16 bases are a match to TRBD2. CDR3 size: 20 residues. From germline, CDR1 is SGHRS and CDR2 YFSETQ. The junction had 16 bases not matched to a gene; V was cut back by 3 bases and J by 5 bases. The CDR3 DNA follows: TGCGCCAGCAGCTCCGGGACTAGCGGGAGGGCCGGTGCAGGGGGCGAGACCCAGTACTTC. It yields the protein CASSSGTSGRAGAGGETQYF.

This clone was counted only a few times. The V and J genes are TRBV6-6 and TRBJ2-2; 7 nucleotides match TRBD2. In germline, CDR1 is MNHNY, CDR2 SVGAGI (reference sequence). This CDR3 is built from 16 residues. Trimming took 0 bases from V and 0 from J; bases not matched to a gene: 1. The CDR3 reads CASSYSLATNTGELFF. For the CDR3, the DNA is TGTGCCAGCAGTTACTCACTAGCGACGAACACCGGGGAGCTGTTTTTT.

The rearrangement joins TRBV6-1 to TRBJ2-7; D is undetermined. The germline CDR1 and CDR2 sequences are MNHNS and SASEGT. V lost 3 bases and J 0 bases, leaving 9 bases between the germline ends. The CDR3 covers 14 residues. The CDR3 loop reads CASSELGNSYEQYF. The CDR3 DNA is TGTGCCAGCAGTGAGTTAGGGAACTCCTACGAGCAGTACTTC.

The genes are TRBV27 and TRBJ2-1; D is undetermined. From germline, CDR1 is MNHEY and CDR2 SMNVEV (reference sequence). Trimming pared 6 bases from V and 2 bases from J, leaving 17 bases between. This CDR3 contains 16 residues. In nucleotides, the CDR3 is TGTGCCAGCAGCCGGGCCCCCCCTGGCCCCTACAATGAGCAGTTCTTC. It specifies CASSRAPPGPYNEQFF.

The DNA of the CDR3 is TGTGCCAGCAGTTTGGGTCACCAATACGAGCAGTACTTC. This sequence encodes CASSLGHQYEQYF. The rearrangement joins TRBV28 to TRBJ2-7; no reliable D call. Trimming took off 3 bases at V and 4 bases at J, with 10 bases between the two ends. Germline lookup yields CDR1 MDHEN and CDR2 SYDVKM. CDR3 size: 13 residues.

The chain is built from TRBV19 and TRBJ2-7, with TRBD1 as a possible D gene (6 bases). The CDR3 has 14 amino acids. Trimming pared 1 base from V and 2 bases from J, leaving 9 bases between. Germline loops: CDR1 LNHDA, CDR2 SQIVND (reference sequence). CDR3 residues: CASSIGGGPYEQYF. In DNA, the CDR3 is TGTGCCAGTAGTATAGGAGGGGGACCCTACGAGCAGTACTTC.